Here is one T cell receptor (beta chain) with its context. The antigen this receptor binds is unknown. No clone much larger than this one lies a single base away; base qualities are absent. These data come from a study of blood T cell repertoires in COVID-19 (dated by TCRdb to the early 2020s). Notes on the research overall: Samples covering the acute and convalescent phases of COVID-19 were provided by collaborators in the United States, Italy and Spain. The samples were drawn from two sources: the first 160 participants of the ongoing ImmuneRACE study, and 1,200 or so subjects contributed by 6 global collaborators. A de-identified subject ID, COVID-19 status, age in years and sex were almost always included in the sample metadata. The prospective study material was composed of cDNA or gDNA derived from T cells, B-cell-depleted T cells, or PBMCs. Where available, HLA class I and class II types were obtained from metadata supplied by the sample provider rather than from assay-based typing. The repertoires were released in a freely available public database meant as a resource for research on the immune response to SARS-CoV-2. Deeply sampled blood TCRbeta repertoires from subjects exposed to, actively infected with, or recovered from COVID-19 were included in the dataset.

Study-wide conclusions, independent of this receptor: Clinical and demographic metadata were provided uncurated, with the amount varying by source and participant.

TCRbeta CDR3 regions were amplified from genomic DNA using the immunoSEQ Assay, a bias-controlled multiplex PCR. The authors' pipeline ran thus. Nucleated cell counts per sample were estimated from amplification of reference gene primers within the assay. To quantify the absolute abundance of each unique TCRbeta CDR3 rearrangement, sequence reads were collapsed and filtered. For each sample, productive Simpson clonality was calculated by taking the square root of Simpson's diversity index across productive rearrangements. The source is immuneACCESS, and TCRdb retained only in-frame sequences with V and J called. Part of the clones is not carried over; for the studies checked, unresolved V genes explain less than half of this, and the remainder is unexplained. Clonal size and the V and J genes are those of that table, whereas D and trimming came from the DNA. The table for this sample lists about 120,000 clones; about four fifths of them were counted only once. The ten largest clones represent around a third of the sample.

V trim: 7 bases; J trim: 5 bases; unmatched bases: 5. CDR1 and CDR2 were assigned from the germline V gene as SQVTM and ANQGSEA. The CDR3, cysteine through phenylalanine, is 12 amino acids long. CDR3 DNA only is kept here, 36 bases in frame from base 1. Whole blood was collected in K2EDTA tubes by collaborating institutions according to the institutions' own protocols. For TCRbeta analysis, collaborators shipped samples in one of three forms: frozen whole blood, isolated PBMCs, or DNA extracted from either of those sample types. This receptor was taken from a man aged 40-55 years with active or convalescent COVID-19. The rearranged chain carries TRBV29-1 and TRBJ1-2, with TRBD1 matching 9 junction bases. The material sequenced was peripheral blood. CDR3 sequence: CSATTGGYGYTF. The sequenced DNA: TGCAGCGCCACGACAGGGGGATATGGCTACACCTTC. The CDR3 plus the reference TRBV29-1 and TRBJ1-2 genes for the other parts give the full variable domain: SAVISQKPSRDICQRGTSLTIQCQVDSQVTMMFWYRQQPGQSLTLIATANQGSEATYESGFVIDKFPISRPNLTFSTLTVSNMSPEDSSIYLCSATTGGYGYTFGSGTRLTVV.